The clone carrying this T cell receptor beta chain was observed once. The data derive from a study of cytomegalovirus exposure and HLA in healthy donors. Libraries were prepared by immunoSEQ multiplex PCR; TCRdb keeps only in-frame clonotypes and omits some of them. The data show 82,000 or so clones, approximately 95% seen once. The sequence came from a woman aged 18-35 years in good health and CMV-seronegative. The sequenced sample was PBMCs.

The chain's CDR3 is CASSQARSSGSSYEQYF. In DNA, the CDR3 is TGTGCCAGCAGCCAAGCCCGTTCGAGCGGGAGCTCCTACGAGCAGTACTTC. This rearrangement joins TRBV14 to TRBJ2-7, with 8 bases fitting TRBD2. Germline CDR1 is SGHDN and CDR2 is FVKESK. The CDR3 runs to 17 residues. Trimming at V came to 1 base and at J to 0 bases, leaving 8 bases not matched to a gene.